The sequence of this T cell receptor beta chain was determined in a study of blood T cell repertoires in COVID-19. Across the study: The samples span acute and convalescent COVID-19 from the United States, Italy and Spain. The cDNA or gDNA used as material had been derived from T cells, B-cell-depleted T cells, or PBMCs.

Original methodology: Amplification with reference gene primers provided the estimates of nucleated cell counts. The protocol was immunoSEQ multiplex PCR, while the TCRdb copy is restricted to in-frame clones and leaves out a portion. V and J calls and clone size are those listed in that table; D and trimming were worked out from the DNA. The sample contains around 79,000 clones, roughly 89% of which appear only once. CDR3 length: 16 amino acids. Germline values: CDR1 SGHNT, CDR2 YYREEE (reference sequence). V dropped 4 bases and J dropped 3; count of bases not matched to a gene: 8. The TCR originated in a man between 65 and 85 years old with active or convalescent COVID-19. Sequencing was carried out using peripheral blood. The V gene is TRBV5-4, the J gene TRBJ2-3; 10 nucleotides line up with TRBD2. The CDR3 DNA is TGTGCCAGCAGCCCGGGAGGAGCGGGAGGGACAGATACGCAGTATTTT. It yields the protein CASSPGGAGGTDTQYF.